This entry concerns a single TCR beta chain. Its antigen is still unknown. The source of the sample is a study of cytomegalovirus exposure and HLA in healthy donors. Study-level points and caveats: In a later analysis, at a false discovery rate of 0.05, about 15,000 TCR beta sequences were associated with HLA alleles.

The PCR contained 60 Vbeta and 13 Jbeta primers. Repertoires were generated with immunoSEQ multiplex PCR, while TCRdb's copy carries only in-frame clones and drops some. The table includes about 110,000 clones, about 80% detected once. Germline V CDR1 and CDR2: SGHTA, FQGTGA. The CDR3 is 13 residues long. The ends were cut back, 2 bases at V and 5 bases at J, with 9 bases in the middle. The chain joins TRBV7-3 to TRBJ1-1, with D possibly matching TRBD1 (5 bases). This sequence was found in a woman aged 18-35 years in good health and CMV-seropositive. What was sequenced was PBMCs. The CDR3 DNA reads as TGTGCCAGCAGCTTAGGGGGGGAGACTGAAGCTTTCTTT. It encodes CASSLGGETEAFF.